The 9 T cell receptor beta chains listed next were all sequenced from one sample in a study of T cells expressing NK-cell markers (dated by TCRdb to 2020 to 2021). Libraries were made using 5' RACE. The listed sequencing device is Illumina HiSeq 2000. After the reads were reprocessed by TCRdb, one entry was made per CDR3 protein sequence, with no DNA. For this sample, the table gives 200,000 to 300,000 distinct CDR3 sequences. Jointly, the top ten make up roughly 0.4% of the sample. The sequenced sample consisted of blood T cells: a sorted CD56 or NKG2C T cell subset, CD4+ or CD8+ T cells, or bulk PBMC T cells (not recorded which). These receptors were obtained from a man aged 18 to 35 in good health. Donor details come from another sample of the same person, matched by shared clones.

J is TRBJ2-5 and V is TRBV20-1; TCRdb calls TRBD2, which cannot be checked without DNA. This CDR3 is 13 amino acids long. The germline gives CDR1 DFQATT, CDR2 SNEGSKA (reference sequence). The CDR3 spells CSAQAGRDQTQYF.

V is TRBV6-5 and J is TRBJ1-5; TCRdb selects TRBD1, and the lack of DNA leaves this call unchecked. CDR1 is MNHEY and CDR2 is SVGAGI in the germline V gene. CDR3 length: 15 amino acids. CDR3 amino acids: CASSYSGHSNQPQHF.

The V and J genes are TRBV18 and TRBJ1-2. The germline V gene encodes CDR1 KGHSH and CDR2 LQKENI. The CDR3 covers 15 residues. The chain's CDR3 is CASSPATVSNYGYTF.

The chain is built from TRBV2 and TRBJ2-2; TCRdb returns TRBD2, unconfirmable since there is no DNA. CDR3 length equals 15 residues. Germline V gene sequence: CDR1 SNHLY, CDR2 FYNNEI. The chain's CDR3 is CASNFGMAGTGELFF.

V usage is TRBV19 and J usage is TRBJ2-2. From germline, CDR1 is LNHDA and CDR2 SQIVND (reference sequence). There are 13 residues in the CDR3. The CDR3: CASSIQLTGELFF.

The J gene is TRBJ2-7, the V gene TRBV5-1; TCRdb's D gene call, TRBD1, goes unchecked for lack of DNA. Germline V gives CDR1 SGHRS, CDR2 YFSETQ. The CDR3 covers 11 residues. CDR3 sequence: CASKGGYEQYF.

V gene TRBV15 combines with J gene TRBJ1-1; there is no DNA to check the TCRdb D call of TRBD1. CDR1 and CDR2 from the germline V gene are LNHNV and YYDKDF (reference sequence). CDR3 length equals 13 residues. CDR3 residues: CATSREGGTEAFF.

The rearrangement joins TRBV27 to TRBJ2-6; TCRdb's assignment of TRBD2 cannot be checked, as there is no DNA. Looked up from germline, CDR1 is MNHEY and CDR2 is SMNVEV (reference sequence). The CDR3 has 14 amino acids. The CDR3 loop is CASSLQAGLAVLTF.

This chain links TRBV20-1 with TRBJ2-2. The germline gives CDR1 DFQATT, CDR2 SNEGSKA (reference sequence). The CDR3 runs to 15 residues. The CDR3 spells CSARQYSSNTGELFF.